These 18 T cell receptor beta chains were sequenced from one sample in a study of T-cell memory formation after mild COVID-19. TCRdb reprocessed the 5' RACE reads via MiXCR and lists one record per CDR3 protein. The sample holds 550,000 to 700,000 distinct CDR3 sequences; around a sixth are singletons and the top ten take about 8.1%. Material for sequencing was PBMCs or a T cell subset sorted from them (not recorded which). Receptor source: an adult woman who had mild COVID-19 (a few samples of this study predate the infection). Cell type and time point are not known.

This clonotype was seen repeatedly, ten times or more. CDR3 in amino acids: CASSYSRTSGPTQYF. In DNA, the CDR3 is TGTGCCAGCAGTTACTCTCGGACTAGCGGGCCTACGCAGTATTTT. The V call is TRBV6-2 or TRBV6-3, the J call TRBJ2-3, with TRBD2 matching 11 bases. The CDR3 consists of 15 residues. Germline CDR1 and CDR2: MNHEY and SVGEGT. V lost 0 bases and J lost 8; bases outside the gene matches: 4.

This clonotype was counted a few times. The chain employs TRBV13 and TRBJ2-7; a weak D match, TRBD2 (6 bases). Per germline, CDR1 PRHDT and CDR2 FYEKMQ (reference sequence). V was pared by 5 bases and J by 5 bases, with 19 bases between. The CDR3 runs 15 residues. The DNA of the CDR3 is TGTGCCAGCAGCCTCATGGGCGGGGTAGGCCACGAGCAGTACTTC. This sequence encodes CASSLMGGVGHEQYF. The full variable domain, its missing parts supplied by reference TRBV13 and TRBJ2-7, is AAGVIQSPRHLIKEKRETATLKCYPIPRHDTVYWYQQGPGQDPQFLISFYEKMQSDKGSIPDRFSAQQFSDYHSELNMSSLELGDSALYFCASSLMGGVGHEQYFGPGTRLTVT.

V is TRBV12-3 or TRBV12-4 and J is TRBJ2-1, with 7 bases identical to TRBD2. The CDR3 spans 14 residues. The ends lost 8 bases at V and 2 bases at J; junction bases unmatched: 6. In nucleotides, the CDR3 is TGTGCCAGCCGGGGGAGGGTCGCCTACAATGAGCAGTTCTTC. Its protein product is CASRGRVAYNEQFF.

V usage is TRBV29-1 and J usage is TRBJ2-5; 11 nucleotides agree with TRBD2. Trimming took 4 bases from V and 3 from J; bases not matched to a gene: 10. Per germline, CDR1 SQVTM and CDR2 ANQGSEA. The CDR3 has 16 amino acids. CDR3 in amino acids: CSVGPLTSGAEETQYF. The CDR3 region has the DNA TGCAGCGTTGGCCCCCTGACTAGCGGGGCCGAAGAGACCCAGTACTTC. Together with reference TRBV29-1 and TRBJ2-5, the CDR3 gives the full variable domain: SAVISQKPSRDICQRGTSLTIQCQVDSQVTMMFWYRQQPGQSLTLIATANQGSEATYESGFVIDKFPISRPNLTFSTLTVSNMSPEDSSIYLCSVGPLTSGAEETQYFGPGTRLLVL.

This clonotype has a handful of counts. This rearrangement joins TRBV25-1 to TRBJ1-6, with 7 bases aligning to TRBD1. Looked up from germline, CDR1 is MGHDK and CDR2 is SYGVNS. V was clipped by 2 bases and J by 8 bases; unmatched bases: 6. The CDR3 runs 15 residues. This CDR3 is CASSELDRDYSPLHF. The CDR3 bases are TGTGCCAGCAGTGAACTTGACAGGGATTATTCACCCCTCCACTTT.

For the CDR3, the DNA is TGTGCCAGCAGTTACGGTTTAGGGCCTAGCTTCACCAATGAGCAGTTCTTC. It codes for CASSYGLGPSFTNEQFF. V usage is TRBV6-2 or TRBV6-3 and J usage is TRBJ2-1, with a possible D match to TRBD2 (5 bases). Trimming took off 2 bases at V and 6 bases at J, with 20 bases between the two ends. Germline V lookup: CDR1 MNHEY, CDR2 SVGEGT. CDR3 size: 17 residues.

The CDR3 is CASSRTPGTGSDTQYF. The CDR3 DNA reads as TGCGCCAGCAGCCGAACTCCGGGGACAGGGTCAGATACGCAGTATTTT. J is TRBJ2-3 and V is TRBV4-3; TRBD1 matches 9 bases. CDR3 length equals 16 residues. CDR1 is LGHNA, CDR2 YSLEER, per germline. With 4 bases clipped from V and 4 bases from J, the junction kept 9 bases outside the gene matches.

The chain is built from TRBV19 and TRBJ2-3; D unclear. Between the trimmed V and J ends, which lost 4 bases and 2 bases, there was a span of 13 bases. CDR3 length: 15 amino acids. Per germline, CDR1 LNHDA and CDR2 SQIVND (reference sequence). CDR3 DNA sequence: TGTGCCAGTAGTAGTTACTCGGAATCCACAGATACGCAGTATTTT. This translates into CASSSYSESTDTQYF.

Points on this clonotype: One junction end disagrees with the germline gene, perhaps due to a read error. This sequence joins TRBV5-1 and TRBJ1-1; maybe TRBD1 (5 bases). Germline assignment: CDR1 SGHRS and CDR2 YFSETQ. The CDR3 is 14 residues long. The CDR3 is CASRLGDSYTEAFF. CDR3 nucleotide sequence: TGCGCCAGCAGATTGGGAGACAGCTACACTGAAGCTTTCTTT.

The CDR3 DNA reads as TGTGCCTGGAAAGTCGGCGGGACAGGGGAAGCTTTCTTT. It is translated as CAWKVGGTGEAFF. This rearrangement joins TRBV30 to TRBJ1-1; 9 nucleotides match TRBD1. The length of the CDR3 is 13 residues. In germline, CDR1 is GTSNPN, CDR2 SVGIG (reference sequence). Losses at the gene ends were 4 bases for V and 8 bases for J; bases not matched to a gene: 8.

This clonotype turned up a few times. The genes are TRBV20-1 and TRBJ2-2; a weak D match, TRBD2 (5 bases). This CDR3 has 12 amino acids. Trimming shortened V by 6 bases and J by 6 bases, and 11 bases separated the two germline ends. The germline V gene encodes CDR1 DFQATT and CDR2 SNEGSKA (reference sequence). The CDR3 DNA reads as TGCAGTGCGGAACTAGGGCCCGGGGAGCTGTTTTTT. Translation gives CSAELGPGELFF.

The chain couples TRBV25-1 to TRBJ1-1; 7 nucleotides match TRBD1. The CDR3 is 16 residues long. After removal of 3 bases from V and 1 base from J, the junction contained 8 bases not matched to a gene. Per the germline V gene, CDR1 is MGHDK and CDR2 is SYGVNS. The CDR3 loop is CASSDPGGVRNTEAFF. CDR3 DNA: TGTGCCAGCAGTGACCCAGGGGGAGTTAGGAACACTGAAGCTTTCTTT.

The V and J genes are TRBV7-9 and TRBJ2-5, with TRBD2 identical over 10 bases. This CDR3 has 15 residues. Germline V CDR1 and CDR2: SEHNR, FQNEAQ (reference sequence). V lost 0 bases and J lost 5; bases outside the gene matches: 3. This chain's CDR3 is CASSLAGTSVETQYF. The CDR3 DNA is TGTGCCAGCAGCTTAGCAGGGACTAGCGTGGAGACCCAGTACTTC.

This chain links TRBV3-1 with TRBJ2-5; the match to TRBD2 covers 9 bases. V lost 1 base to trimming and J lost 0 bases; unmatched junction nucleotides: 3. This CDR3 spans 16 amino acids. Germline loops: CDR1 LGHDT, CDR2 YNNKEL (reference sequence). Written as DNA, the CDR3 is TGTGCCAGCAGCCAAGGTAGCGGGGGAAACCAAGAGACCCAGTACTTC. Translated, it gives CASSQGSGGNQETQYF.

This chain connects TRBV6-1 to TRBJ2-3, with 7 bases that match TRBD1. This CDR3 spans 15 amino acids. J was trimmed by 1 base and V by 0 bases; bases with no gene match: 1. Germline CDR1 is MNHNS and CDR2 is SASEGT. CDR3 coding DNA: TGTGCCAGCAGTGAAGCAGGGGGCGGCACAGATACGCAGTATTTT. Amino acid sequence: CASSEAGGGTDTQYF.

This clonotype has just a few counts. The V call is TRBV20-1, the J call TRBJ2-7; 9 bases fit TRBD2. Trimming at V came to 0 bases and at J to 7 bases, leaving 10 bases not matched to a gene. Germline V gives CDR1 DFQATT, CDR2 SNEGSKA (reference sequence). The CDR3 runs to 15 residues. The CDR3 here is CSARDVAGGHLEQYF. CDR3 coding DNA: TGCAGTGCTAGAGATGTGGCGGGAGGGCACTTGGAGCAGTACTTC.

The J gene is TRBJ2-3, the V gene TRBV7-9, with 12 bases lining up with TRBD2. Looked up from germline, CDR1 is SEHNR and CDR2 is FQNEAQ (reference sequence). The CDR3 length is 15 residues. V was clipped by 10 bases and J by 2 bases; unmatched bases: 7. CDR3: CATTRTSGITDTQYF. Here the CDR3 DNA reads TGTGCCACTACTAGGACTAGCGGGATCACAGATACGCAGTATTTT.

The chain links TRBV2 to TRBJ2-7; no clear D gene. The germline V and J ends were trimmed by 7 bases and 0 bases, with 10 bases remaining between them. The germline CDR1 and CDR2 sequences are SNHLY and FYNNEI. The CDR3 consists of 13 residues. Here the CDR3 reads CASIEADSYEQYF. The DNA for the CDR3 is TGTGCCAGCATTGAGGCGGACTCCTACGAGCAGTACTTC.